The following is a T cell receptor (beta chain) sequence with its context. Within the sample, other DNA sequences also encode this same CDR3. The sample comes from a study of OX40 agonist ivuxolimab in advanced cancers. The CDR3 consists of 16 residues. The V gene end was trimmed by 6 bases and the J gene end by 6 bases; junction bases not matched to a gene: 13. Per the germline V gene, CDR1 is KGHSH and CDR2 is LQKENI. Sequencing used immunoSEQ multiplex PCR; TCRdb keeps in-frame clones, though not all of them. The top ten hold less than 3.5% of the sample, which has more than 60,000 clones, 75% to 90% seen once.

The sequence was obtained from an adult with an advanced solid tumor such as melanoma, head and neck, liver or kidney cancer. The rearrangement joins TRBV18 to TRBJ2-7; 11 nucleotides match TRBD1. Here the sequenced sample was CD4+ or CD8+ T cells sorted from blood, taken in a trial of the OX40 agonist ivuxolimab. The CDR3 sequence: CASSQGQGAQWSEQYF. As DNA, the CDR3 is TGTGCCAGCTCCCAAGGACAGGGGGCGCAGTGGTCCGAGCAGTACTTC.